The 26 T cell receptor beta chains below come from one sample, sequenced in a study of CD8+ T cells in alopecia areata. RNA was extracted and reverse transcribed into cDNA as the sequencing template. TCRdb's copy holds only in-frame clones and misses some; the assay was immunoSEQ multiplex PCR. Altogether around 100,000 clones are present, 70% to 85% being singletons, with the ten largest covering 15% to 20%. Treatment defined: oral pan-JAK inhibitor, 5-10 mg twice daily. The source was CD8+ T cells sorted from blood, collected at week 44, from a patient treated with tofacitinib. The receptors shown here come from a human donor with alopecia areata.

As to this clone: Other nucleotide sequences in the sample specify the same CDR3. This chain links TRBV4-3 with TRBJ1-2; D is perhaps TRBD1 (5 bases). The V end was cut by 0 bases, the J end by 2 bases, with 7 bases between. Per the germline V gene, CDR1 is LGHNA and CDR2 is YSLEER. This CDR3 is 14 amino acids long. CDR3 in DNA: TGCGCCAGCAGCCAAGATCGGGGGAACTATGGCTACACCTTC. This codes for CASSQDRGNYGYTF.

J is TRBJ1-1 and V is TRBV5-6, with 8 bases that match TRBD1. This CDR3 has 13 amino acids. CDR1 and CDR2 from the germline V gene are SGHDT and YYEEEE. The trim removed 5 bases at V and 1 base at J, leaving 1 base unmatched. Here the CDR3 reads CASRGQENTEAFF. The CDR3 bases are TGTGCCAGCAGGGGACAGGAGAACACTGAAGCTTTCTTT. Complete variable domain (other parts from reference TRBV5-6 and TRBJ1-1): DAGVTQSPTHLIKTRGQQVTLRCSPKSGHDTVSWYQQALGQGPQFIFQYYEEEERQRGNFPDRFSGHQFPNYSSELNVNALLLGDSALYLCASRGQENTEAFFGQGTRLTVV.

The chain couples TRBV5-6 to TRBJ2-7, with 7 bases identical to TRBD2. V lost 4 bases and J lost 3; bases outside the gene matches: 4. CDR1 and CDR2 (germline): SGHDT, YYEEEE. This CDR3 spans 13 amino acids. The CDR3 protein is CASSAGVNYEQYF. The CDR3 DNA reads TGTGCCAGCAGCGCGGGAGTTAACTACGAGCAGTACTTC.

V is TRBV7-9 and J is TRBJ2-7, with D tentatively TRBD1 (5 bases). There are 13 residues in the CDR3. Looked up from germline, CDR1 is SEHNR and CDR2 is FQNEAQ (reference sequence). Trimming stripped 2 bases from V and 5 bases from J, with 10 bases between. Here the CDR3 reads CASSLRGRDEQYF. The CDR3, as DNA: TGTGCCAGCAGCTTAAGGGGCCGGGACGAGCAGTACTTC.

This chain joins TRBV7-6 and TRBJ1-4; 8 positions match TRBD1. Trimming at V came to 4 bases and at J to 5 bases, leaving 6 bases not matched to a gene. The germline CDR1 and CDR2 sequences are SGHVS and FNYEAQ. The CDR3 runs 15 residues. The CDR3, as DNA: TGTGCCAGCAGCTATGACAGGGGAGGGAATGAAAAACTGTTTTTT. Translating it yields CASSYDRGGNEKLFF.

The chain carries TRBV7-9 and TRBJ1-2; D is uncertain. The CDR3 contains 13 residues. Between the trimmed V and J ends, which lost 3 bases and 2 bases, there was a span of 7 bases. Germline values: CDR1 SEHNR, CDR2 FQNEAQ (reference sequence). The CDR3 DNA reads as TGTGCCAGCAGCTTGCCCCGAAACTATGGCTACACCTTC. Amino acid sequence: CASSLPRNYGYTF.

The chain recombines TRBV5-6 with TRBJ2-1; 8 bases are a match to TRBD2. Germline CDR1 SGHDT, CDR2 YYEEEE. The CDR3 consists of 17 residues. Trimming removed 4 bases from V and 0 bases from J; junction bases left unmatched: 9. The DNA of the CDR3 is TGTGCCAGCAGCCGGACGGGGGGGCTGGTCTCCTACAATGAGCAGTTCTTC. Its translation: CASSRTGGLVSYNEQFF.

The J gene is TRBJ2-7, the V gene TRBV5-1, with 8 bases identical to TRBD2. This CDR3 has 16 amino acids. CDR1 and CDR2 from the germline V gene are SGHRS and YFSETQ. Trimming took 2 bases from V and 1 from J; bases not matched to a gene: 8. CDR3 region: CASSFIVGGGSYEQYF. CDR3 in DNA: TGCGCCAGCAGCTTCATTGTTGGCGGGGGGTCCTACGAGCAGTACTTC.

This chain connects TRBV7-7 to TRBJ2-2, with 7 bases aligning to TRBD2. V was clipped by 1 base and J by 7 bases; unmatched bases: 6. The germline CDR1 and CDR2 sequences are SSHAT and FNYEAQ (reference sequence). This CDR3 spans 15 amino acids. CDR3 protein: CASSLDQGGDGELFF. The CDR3, as DNA: TGTGCCAGCAGCTTAGACCAGGGAGGGGACGGGGAGCTGTTTTTT.

Comments on this clone: The sample holds other DNA sequences that translate to the same CDR3. V gene TRBV29-1 combines with J gene TRBJ2-7; 7 positions agree with TRBD1. This CDR3 is built from 12 residues. Germline V gene sequence: CDR1 SQVTM, CDR2 ANQGSEA. V trimming: 6 bases; J trimming: 3 bases; junction bases outside the gene matches: 5. This CDR3 is CSVEGQNYEQYF. The CDR3 nucleotides read TGCAGCGTAGAGGGACAGAACTACGAGCAGTACTTC.

A few counts support this clone. J is TRBJ1-2 and V is TRBV29-1; no definite D call. The CDR3 length is 13 residues. Germline CDR1 is SQVTM and CDR2 is ANQGSEA. Trimming took 2 bases from V and 5 from J, leaving 12 bases between them. The CDR3 nucleotides read TGCAGCGTTGAAACAGAGAAAAGATATGGCTACACCTTC. Its protein product is CSVETEKRYGYTF.

On this clone itself: At the DNA level, this CDR3 is encoded by other sequences in the same sample as well. The rearrangement links TRBV30 to TRBJ1-1; D gene ambiguous. The germline V gene has CDR1 GTSNPN and CDR2 SVGIG (reference sequence). V shed 2 bases and J shed 1 base, with 5 bases lying between them. CDR3 length equals 12 residues. The CDR3 sequence is CAWSSGNTEAFF. In DNA, the CDR3 is TGTGCCTGGAGTTCGGGGAACACTGAAGCTTTCTTT.

The chain links TRBV2 to TRBJ2-5; D remains unclear. Germline CDR1 SNHLY, CDR2 FYNNEI. The V and J ends lost 9 bases and 5 bases respectively, with 7 bases between them. This CDR3 spans 10 amino acids. As DNA, the CDR3 is TGTGCCAGATCCTTCGAGACCCAGTACTTC. Amino acids: CARSFETQYF.

J is TRBJ1-1 and V is TRBV25-1; 8 positions match TRBD1. This CDR3 is built from 15 residues. Germline CDR1 is MGHDK and CDR2 is SYGVNS. V shed 4 bases, J shed 5 bases, and the junction held 9 bases outside the gene matches. The CDR3 here is CASSVQGALGTEAFF. The CDR3 DNA reads as TGTGCCAGCAGTGTCCAGGGGGCGTTGGGAACTGAAGCTTTCTTT.

The chain is built from TRBV21-1 and TRBJ2-1; TRBD1 was called by the table and not checked on the DNA. TRBV21-1 has pseudogene status. The CDR3 sequence is 16 residues long. The CDR3 region is CASSIPIRQVLNEQFF. The CDR3 DNA sequence: TGTGCCAGCAGCATACCGATTCGACAGGTCTTAAATGAGCAGTTCTTC.

This clone has only a few counts. V usage is TRBV4-3 and J usage is TRBJ2-7; 11 nucleotides match TRBD1. V gave up 1 base and J gave up 2 bases; unmatched junction bases: 4. Germline V gene sequence: CDR1 LGHNA, CDR2 YSLEER. The CDR3 is 16 residues long. CDR3 protein: CASSQGGQGAAYEQYF. As DNA, the CDR3 is TGCGCCAGCAGCCAAGGAGGACAGGGGGCAGCCTACGAGCAGTACTTC.

The chain links TRBV30 to TRBJ2-2; D unresolved. The V gene lost 4 bases and the J gene lost 0 bases, with 9 bases spanning the gap. CDR3 length: 14 amino acids. The V gene's germline CDR1 is GTSNPN and CDR2 SVGIG (reference sequence). CDR3 sequence (DNA): TGTGCCTGGAATCCAGGCGCGAACACCGGGGAGCTGTTTTTT. This translates into CAWNPGANTGELFF.

The CDR3 sequence: CASSLGSNYGYTF. The CDR3 region has the DNA TGTGCCAGCAGCTTGGGGAGTAACTATGGCTACACCTTC. J is TRBJ1-2 and V is TRBV5-6; D is unclear. There are 13 residues in the CDR3. The germline V gene has CDR1 SGHDT and CDR2 YYEEEE. The ends were cut back, 0 bases at V and 1 base at J, with 4 bases in the middle.

The chain recombines TRBV15 with TRBJ2-7; unclear D gene. Germline V gene data show CDR1 as LNHNV and CDR2 as YYDKDF (reference sequence). V lost 5 bases and J lost 4, with 9 bases in between. CDR3 length: 12 amino acids. The CDR3 bases are TGTGCCACCAGCCCCGGCTTTTACGAGCAGTACTTC. It encodes CATSPGFYEQYF. Combining the CDR3 with reference TRBV15 and TRBJ2-7 gives the whole variable domain DAMVIQNPRYQVTQFGKPVTLSCSQTLNHNVMYWYQQKSSQAPKLLFHYYDKDFNNEADTPDNFQSRRPNTSFCFLDIRSPGLGDTAMYLCATSPGFYEQYFGPGTRLTVT.

The chain recombines TRBV19 with TRBJ2-1; 10 bases are a match to TRBD2. The CDR3 sequence is 15 residues long. Germline V gene data show CDR1 as LNHDA and CDR2 as SQIVND (reference sequence). V lost 4 bases to trimming and J lost 3 bases; unmatched junction nucleotides: 3. The chain's CDR3 is CASSTSGGLYNEQFF. The DNA of the CDR3 is TGTGCCAGTAGTACTAGCGGGGGACTCTACAATGAGCAGTTCTTC.

J is TRBJ2-3 and V is TRBV6-4, with 9 bases lining up with TRBD2. V lost 4 bases and J lost 4; bases outside the gene matches: 9. The CDR3 consists of 16 residues. CDR1 is MRHNA, CDR2 SNTAGT, per germline. CDR3 nucleotide sequence: TGTGCCAGCAGTGGTTCGGCTAGCGGGGTTTCAGATACGCAGTATTTT. Protein sequence: CASSGSASGVSDTQYF.

The rearrangement uses TRBV5-1 and TRBJ2-7; D gene unclear. Germline-derived CDR1 and CDR2 are SGHRS and YFSETQ. Trimming pared 0 bases from V and 2 bases from J, leaving 6 bases between. CDR3 length equals 13 residues. The CDR3 here is CASSLDLTYEQYF. The CDR3 DNA follows: TGCGCCAGCAGCTTGGACCTAACCTACGAGCAGTACTTC. Full variable domain (outside the CDR3, taken from reference TRBV5-1 and TRBJ2-7): KAGVTQTPRYLIKTRGQQVTLSCSPISGHRSVSWYQQTPGQGLQFLFEYFSETQRNKGNFPGRFSGRQFSNSRSEMNVSTLELGDSALYLCASSLDLTYEQYFGPGTRLTVT.

This chain connects TRBV2 to TRBJ1-5; TRBD1 might be the D (6 bases). The CDR3 is 15 residues long. V lost 1 base and J lost 1, with 8 bases in between. CDR1 is SNHLY, CDR2 FYNNEI, per germline. The CDR3 nucleotides are TGTGCCAGCAGTGAAGGGGGGGCAAGCAATCAGCCCCAGCATTTT. Amino acids: CASSEGGASNQPQHF.

For the CDR3, the DNA is TGTGCCAGTAGTGGGCGGGGACAGGTTTATGAGCAGTTCTTC. Translated: CASSGRGQVYEQFF. The chain has TRBV19 and TRBJ2-1, with TRBD1 matching over 8 bases. CDR3 length equals 14 residues. V gave up 5 bases and J gave up 8 bases; unmatched junction bases: 8. CDR1 is LNHDA and CDR2 is SQIVND in the germline V gene (reference sequence).

The chain couples TRBV25-1 to TRBJ1-2; possibly TRBD1 for D (5 bases). Germline V lookup: CDR1 MGHDK, CDR2 SYGVNS. This CDR3 is built from 11 residues. Between the trimmed V and J ends, which lost 3 bases and 10 bases, there was a span of 9 bases. Written as DNA, the CDR3 is TGTGCCAGCAGTGAGGGGCCTAACTACACCTTC. It encodes CASSEGPNYTF.

Only a few counts were recorded for this clone. V and J are TRBV5-1 and TRBJ2-2, with D possibly being TRBD1 (6 bases). Trimming removed 3 bases from V and 2 bases from J, with 14 bases in between. This CDR3 is built from 16 residues. Germline V lookup: CDR1 SGHRS, CDR2 YFSETQ. The chain's CDR3 is CASSWGQTINTGELFF. The CDR3 bases are TGCGCCAGCAGCTGGGGACAAACCATAAACACCGGGGAGCTGTTTTTT. Combining the CDR3 with reference TRBV5-1 and TRBJ2-2 gives the whole variable domain KAGVTQTPRYLIKTRGQQVTLSCSPISGHRSVSWYQQTPGQGLQFLFEYFSETQRNKGNFPGRFSGRQFSNSRSEMNVSTLELGDSALYLCASSWGQTINTGELFFGEGSRLTVL.